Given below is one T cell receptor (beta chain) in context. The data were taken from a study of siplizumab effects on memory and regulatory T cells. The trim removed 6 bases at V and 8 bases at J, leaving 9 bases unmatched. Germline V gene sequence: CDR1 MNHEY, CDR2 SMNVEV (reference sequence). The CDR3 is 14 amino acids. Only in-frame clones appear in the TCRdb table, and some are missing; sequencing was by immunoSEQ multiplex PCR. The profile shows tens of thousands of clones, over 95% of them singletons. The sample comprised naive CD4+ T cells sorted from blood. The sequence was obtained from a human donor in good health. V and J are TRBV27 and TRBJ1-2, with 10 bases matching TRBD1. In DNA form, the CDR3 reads TGTGCCAGCAGAGCCGGGACAGGGGTCTTGGGCTACACCTTC. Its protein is CASRAGTGVLGYTF.